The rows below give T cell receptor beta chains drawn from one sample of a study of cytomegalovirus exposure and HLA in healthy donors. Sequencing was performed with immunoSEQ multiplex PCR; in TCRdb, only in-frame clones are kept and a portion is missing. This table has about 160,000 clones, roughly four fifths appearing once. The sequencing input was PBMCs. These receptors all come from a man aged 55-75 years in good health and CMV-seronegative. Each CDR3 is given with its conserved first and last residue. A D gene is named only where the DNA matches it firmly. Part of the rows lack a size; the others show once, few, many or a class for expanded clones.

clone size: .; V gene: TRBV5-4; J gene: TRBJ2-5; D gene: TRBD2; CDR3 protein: CASSLYSSGGGQETQYF; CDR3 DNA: TGTGCCAGCAGCTTGTATTCTAGCGGGGGGGGTCAAGAGACCCAGTACTTC
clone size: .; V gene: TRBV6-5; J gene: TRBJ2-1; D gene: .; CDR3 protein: CASSYRGTEQFF; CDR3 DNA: TGTGCCAGCAGTTACCGGGGGACTGAGCAGTTCTTC
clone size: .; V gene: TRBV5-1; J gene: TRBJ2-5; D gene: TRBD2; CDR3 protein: CASSLVLAGYQETQYF; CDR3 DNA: TGCGCCAGCAGCTTGGTCCTAGCGGGGTACCAAGAGACCCAGTACTTC
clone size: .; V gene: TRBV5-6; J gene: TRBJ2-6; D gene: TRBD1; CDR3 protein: CASSAGTGGGFSGANVLTF; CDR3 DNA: TGTGCCAGCAGCGCCGGCACAGGGGGCGGGTTCTCTGGGGCCAACGTCCTGACTTTC
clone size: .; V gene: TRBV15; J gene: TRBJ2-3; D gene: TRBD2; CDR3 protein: CATSSGLAADTQYF; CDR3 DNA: TGTGCCACCAGCAGTGGACTAGCAGCAGATACGCAGTATTTT
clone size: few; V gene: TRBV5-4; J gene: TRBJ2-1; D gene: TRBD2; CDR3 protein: CASSLVLAGNNEQFF; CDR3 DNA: TGTGCCAGCAGCTTGGTACTAGCGGGTAACAATGAGCAGTTCTTC
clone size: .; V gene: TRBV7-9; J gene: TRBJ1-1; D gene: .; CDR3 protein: CASSLVQGGTEAFF; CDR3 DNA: TGTGCCAGCAGCTTAGTGCAGGGAGGTACTGAAGCTTTCTTT
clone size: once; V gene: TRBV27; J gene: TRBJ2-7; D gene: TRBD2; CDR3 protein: CASSLTRLAGTSYEQYF; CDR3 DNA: TGTGCCAGCAGTTTAACCCGACTAGCGGGCACCTCCTACGAGCAGTACTTC
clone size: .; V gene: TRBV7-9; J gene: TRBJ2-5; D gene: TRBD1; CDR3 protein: CASSFLGGMQTQYF; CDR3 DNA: TGTGCCAGCAGCTTTTTAGGGGGCATGCAGACCCAGTACTTC
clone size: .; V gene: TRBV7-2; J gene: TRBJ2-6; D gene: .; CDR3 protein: CASSRDGSGANVLTF; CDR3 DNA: TGTGCCAGCAGCCGAGATGGCTCTGGGGCCAACGTCCTGACTTTC
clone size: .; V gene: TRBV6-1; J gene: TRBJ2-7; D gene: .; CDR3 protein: CASTLLGGGQYEQYF; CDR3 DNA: TGTGCCAGCACTTTACTTGGGGGGGGGCAATACGAGCAGTACTTC
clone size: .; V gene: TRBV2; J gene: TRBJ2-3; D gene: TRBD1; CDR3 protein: CASDRGRADTQYF; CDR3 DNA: TGTGCCAGTGACAGGGGTCGGGCAGATACGCAGTATTTT
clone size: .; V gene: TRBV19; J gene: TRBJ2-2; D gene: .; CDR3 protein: CASSSDRVGLPGRNTGELFF; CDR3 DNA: TGTGCCAGTAGTTCAGACCGGGTCGGACTCCCCGGGAGGAACACCGGGGAGCTGTTTTTT
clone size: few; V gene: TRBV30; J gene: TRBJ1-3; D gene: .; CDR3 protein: CACGISSGNTIYF; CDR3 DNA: TGTGCCTGCGGGATATCTTCTGGAAACACCATATATTTT
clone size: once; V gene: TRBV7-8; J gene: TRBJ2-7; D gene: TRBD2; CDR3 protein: CASSLIAGESEQYF; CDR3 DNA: TGTGCCAGCAGCTTGATAGCGGGAGAGAGTGAGCAGTACTTC
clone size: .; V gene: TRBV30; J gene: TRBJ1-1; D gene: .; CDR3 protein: CAWDRMNTEAFF; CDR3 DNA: TGTGCCTGGGACAGGATGAACACTGAAGCTTTCTTT
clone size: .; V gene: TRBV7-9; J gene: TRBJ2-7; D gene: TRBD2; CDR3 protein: CASSVGGLAGGYEQYF; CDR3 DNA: TGTGCCAGCAGCGTGGGGGGACTAGCGGGGGGTTACGAGCAGTACTTC
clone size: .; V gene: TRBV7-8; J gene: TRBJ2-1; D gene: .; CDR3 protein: CASSYSGSYNEQFF; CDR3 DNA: TGTGCCAGCAGCTACTCCGGGTCATACAATGAGCAGTTCTTC
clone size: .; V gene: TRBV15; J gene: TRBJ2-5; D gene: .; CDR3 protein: CATSREPTGKETQYF; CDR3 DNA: TGTGCCACCAGCAGAGAACCAACCGGGAAGGAGACCCAGTACTTC
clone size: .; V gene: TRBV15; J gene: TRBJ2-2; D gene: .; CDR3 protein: CATSRLGGGLTGELFF; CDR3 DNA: TGTGCCACCAGCAGGTTGGGCGGCGGGTTGACCGGGGAGCTGTTTTTT
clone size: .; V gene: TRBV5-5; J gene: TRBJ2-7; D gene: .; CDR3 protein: CASSLQGMTYEQHF; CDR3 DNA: TGTGCCAGCAGCTTGCAGGGGATGACCTACGAGCAGCACTTC
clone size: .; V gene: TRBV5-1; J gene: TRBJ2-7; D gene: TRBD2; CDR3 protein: CASSLAPAGAWSSYEQYF; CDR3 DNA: TGCGCCAGCAGCTTGGCCCCAGCGGGGGCCTGGAGCTCCTACGAGCAGTACTTC
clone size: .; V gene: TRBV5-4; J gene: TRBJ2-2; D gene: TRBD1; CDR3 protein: CASSQGQGVNPTGELFF; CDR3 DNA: TGTGCCAGCAGCCAGGGACAGGGGGTAAATCCAACCGGGGAGCTGTTTTTT
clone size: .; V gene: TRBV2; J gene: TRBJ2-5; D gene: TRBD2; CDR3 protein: CASSVGLAGGGETQYF; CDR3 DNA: TGTGCCAGCAGTGTGGGGCTAGCGGGGGGTGGGGAGACCCAGTACTTC
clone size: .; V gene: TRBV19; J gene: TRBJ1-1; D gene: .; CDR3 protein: CASSQQGGRNTEAFF; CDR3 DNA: TGTGCCAGTAGTCAACAGGGAGGGAGGAACACTGAAGCTTTCTTT
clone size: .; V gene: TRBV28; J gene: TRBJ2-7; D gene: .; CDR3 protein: CASTTRTSSYEQYF; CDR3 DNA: TGTGCCAGCACAACTCGCACTAGCTCCTACGAGCAGTACTTC
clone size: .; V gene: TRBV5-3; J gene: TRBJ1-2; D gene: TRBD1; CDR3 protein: CARSPDSTGQGSGYTF; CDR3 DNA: TGTGCCAGAAGCCCCGACTCCACGGGACAGGGATCTGGCTACACCTTC
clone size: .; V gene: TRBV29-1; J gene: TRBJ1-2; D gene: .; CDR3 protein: CSVLNPQGNYGYTF; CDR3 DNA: TGCAGCGTCCTGAACCCGCAGGGGAACTATGGCTACACCTTC
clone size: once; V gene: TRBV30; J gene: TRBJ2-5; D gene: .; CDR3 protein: CAWGPGTLGGETQYF; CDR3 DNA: TGTGCCTGGGGCCCCGGGACCCTGGGGGGAGAGACCCAGTACTTC
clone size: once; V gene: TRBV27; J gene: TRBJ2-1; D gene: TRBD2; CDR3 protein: CASSFALADTNEQFF; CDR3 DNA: TGTGCCAGCAGTTTTGCCCTAGCGGATACCAATGAGCAGTTCTTC
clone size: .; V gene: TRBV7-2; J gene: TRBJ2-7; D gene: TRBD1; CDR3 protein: CASSFLGDRPGQGAYEQYF; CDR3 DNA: TGTGCCAGCAGCTTCCTGGGGGATCGGCCGGGACAGGGGGCCTACGAGCAGTACTTC
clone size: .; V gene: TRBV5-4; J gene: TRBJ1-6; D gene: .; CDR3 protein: CASSSGTPDYNSPLHF; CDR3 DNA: TGTGCCAGCAGCTCCGGGACTCCTGACTATAATTCACCCCTCCACTTT
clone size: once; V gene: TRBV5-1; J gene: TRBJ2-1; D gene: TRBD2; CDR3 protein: CASSVMPTSGTDEQFF; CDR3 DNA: TGCGCCAGCAGCGTAATGCCGACTAGCGGGACCGATGAGCAGTTCTTC
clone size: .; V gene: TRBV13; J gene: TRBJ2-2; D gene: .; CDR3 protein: CASSFWSFGTGELFF; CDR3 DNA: TGTGCCAGCAGCTTTTGGAGTTTTGGGACCGGGGAGCTGTTTTTT
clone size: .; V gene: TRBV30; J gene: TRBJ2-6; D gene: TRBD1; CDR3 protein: CAWSARRGPGANVLTF; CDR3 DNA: TGTGCCTGGAGTGCGAGAAGGGGGCCTGGGGCCAACGTCCTGACTTTC
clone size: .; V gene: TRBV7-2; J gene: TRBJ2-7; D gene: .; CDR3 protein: CASSLPSSYEQYF; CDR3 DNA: TGTGCCAGCAGCTTACCGAGCTCCTACGAGCAGTACTTC
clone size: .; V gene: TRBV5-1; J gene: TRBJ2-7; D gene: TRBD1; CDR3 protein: CASRADRPPEQYF; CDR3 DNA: TGCGCCAGCAGGGCGGACAGGCCCCCCGAGCAGTACTTC
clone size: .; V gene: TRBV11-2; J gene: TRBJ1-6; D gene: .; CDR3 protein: CASSLERSYNSPLHF; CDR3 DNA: TGTGCCAGCAGCTTAGAGCGCTCCTATAATTCACCCCTCCACTTT
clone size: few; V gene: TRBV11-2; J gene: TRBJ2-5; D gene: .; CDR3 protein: CASSSNQETQYF; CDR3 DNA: TGTGCCAGCAGCTCCAACCAAGAGACCCAGTACTTC
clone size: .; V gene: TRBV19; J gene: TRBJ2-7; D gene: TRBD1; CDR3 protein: CASSPQGAWYEQYF; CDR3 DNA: TGTGCCAGTAGCCCACAGGGGGCTTGGTACGAGCAGTACTTC
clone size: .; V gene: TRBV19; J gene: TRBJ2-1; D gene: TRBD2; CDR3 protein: CASSIVSLAGGYEQFF; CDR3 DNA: TGTGCCAGTAGTATAGTGTCACTAGCGGGGGGATATGAGCAGTTCTTC
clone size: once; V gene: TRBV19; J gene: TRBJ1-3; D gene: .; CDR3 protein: CASGNLRSSGNTIYF; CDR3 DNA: TGTGCCAGTGGCAATCTTCGAAGCTCTGGAAACACCATATATTTT
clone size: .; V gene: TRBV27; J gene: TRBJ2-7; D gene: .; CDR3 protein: CASSPPERASYEQYF; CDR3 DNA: TGTGCCAGCAGTCCCCCCGAGCGGGCCTCCTACGAGCAGTACTTC
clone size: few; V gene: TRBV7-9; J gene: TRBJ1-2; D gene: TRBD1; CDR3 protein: CASSLPGTGNYGYTF; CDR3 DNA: TGTGCCAGCAGCTTGCCCGGGACAGGGAACTATGGCTACACCTTC
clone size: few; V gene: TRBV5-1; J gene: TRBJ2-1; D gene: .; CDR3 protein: CASSALQLRSYNEQFF; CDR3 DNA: TGCGCCAGCAGCGCCCTACAGCTACGATCCTACAATGAGCAGTTCTTC
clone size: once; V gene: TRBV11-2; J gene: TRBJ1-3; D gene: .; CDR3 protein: CASSLSVGVGNTIYF; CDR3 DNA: TGTGCCAGCAGCTTAAGCGTAGGGGTTGGAAACACCATATATTTT
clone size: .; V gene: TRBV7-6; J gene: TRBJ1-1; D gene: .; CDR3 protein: CASSLNQNTEAFF; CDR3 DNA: TGTGCCAGCAGCCTAAACCAGAACACTGAAGCTTTCTTT
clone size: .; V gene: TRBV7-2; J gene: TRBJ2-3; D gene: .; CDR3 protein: CASSPPQGGDTQYF; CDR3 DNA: TGTGCCAGCAGTCCCCCCCAGGGAGGAGATACGCAGTATTTT
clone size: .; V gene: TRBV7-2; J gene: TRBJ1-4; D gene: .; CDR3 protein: CASSKYSQNEKLFF; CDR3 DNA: TGTGCCAGCAGTAAATACAGCCAGAATGAAAAACTGTTTTTT
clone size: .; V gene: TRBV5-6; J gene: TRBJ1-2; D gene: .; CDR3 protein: CASSLNRVYYGYTF; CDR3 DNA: TGTGCCAGCAGCTTGAACAGGGTTTACTATGGCTACACCTTC
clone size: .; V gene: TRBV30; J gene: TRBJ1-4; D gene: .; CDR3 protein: CAWTFRTRAGTNYGKLFF; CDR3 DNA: TGTGCCTGGACTTTCAGGACCCGCGCCGGGACAAACTATGGAAAACTGTTTTTT
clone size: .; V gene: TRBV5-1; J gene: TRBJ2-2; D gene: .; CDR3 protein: CASSLFGSTGELFF; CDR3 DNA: TGCGCCAGCAGCCTCTTCGGGTCGACCGGGGAGCTGTTTTTT
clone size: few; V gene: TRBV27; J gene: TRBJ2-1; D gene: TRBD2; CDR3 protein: CASSPTSGSNNEQFF; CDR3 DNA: TGTGCCAGCAGTCCGACTAGCGGGTCTAACAATGAGCAGTTCTTC